This TCR beta chain derives from a study of beta chain features in type 1 diabetes. Across the whole study: Over all samples combined, about 100,000,000 sorted cells were examined.

V was shortened by 7 bases and J by 5 bases, with 8 bases between the two germline ends. This CDR3 comprises 11 residues. CDR1 is SGHTA, CDR2 FQGNSA, per germline. Every bit of the isolated RNA underwent reverse transcription, so sequencing read expressed TCRB transcripts. Only in-frame clones appear in the TCRdb table, and some are missing; sequencing was by immunoSEQ multiplex PCR. The data contain 600,000 or so clones, 11% to 15% of them seen just once; the ten biggest clones take up approximately 0.042%. Populations isolated by sorting all had purity greater than 95%. Details on this clone: Its antigen remains unknown.

Findings and caveats of the study: TCRB CDR3s from Type 1 diabetes patients were moderately but significantly shorter in all four CD4+ subsets.

Material: naive CD4+ T cells from blood. This chain uses TRBV7-2 with TRBJ2-5, with unresolved D. The TCR was taken from a man younger than 35 with type 1 diabetes. Here the CDR3 reads CASTFGETQYF. DNA of the CDR3: TGTGCCAGCACCTTCGGGGAGACCCAGTACTTC.